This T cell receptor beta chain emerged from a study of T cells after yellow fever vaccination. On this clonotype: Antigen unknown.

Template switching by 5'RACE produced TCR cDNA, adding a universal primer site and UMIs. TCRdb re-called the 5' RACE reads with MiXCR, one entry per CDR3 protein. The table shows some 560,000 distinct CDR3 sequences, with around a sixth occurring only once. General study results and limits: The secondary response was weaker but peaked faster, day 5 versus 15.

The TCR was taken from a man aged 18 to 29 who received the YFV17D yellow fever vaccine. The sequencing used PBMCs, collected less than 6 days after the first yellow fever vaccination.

CDR3 DNA: TGTGCCAGCAGCAGGCGGGGGGGCCTAGGAACCGGGGAGCTGTTTTTT. Residues: CASSRRGGLGTGELFF. This sequence joins TRBV7-2 and TRBJ2-2, with 9 bases identical to TRBD2. Looked up from germline, CDR1 is SGHTA and CDR2 is FQGNSA. V dropped 5 bases and J dropped 5; count of bases not matched to a gene: 9. CDR3 length: 16 residues.